The following is a T cell receptor beta chain sequence with its context. Data came from immunoSEQ multiplex PCR; TCRdb stores just in-frame clones and leaves some out. There are 250,000 to 350,000 clones in the sample; roughly 90% occur only once, and less than 3.5% lies in the top ten. The entry originates in a study of blood T cell repertoires in COVID-19. Study-level information: PBMCs, B-cell-depleted T cells, or T cells provided the cDNA or gDNA that made up the material.

The V and J ends lost 2 bases and 3 bases, in that order; junction bases with no gene match: 3. Per the germline V gene, CDR1 is GTSNPN and CDR2 is SVGIG (reference sequence). The CDR3 runs to 14 residues. The source of this sequence is a woman in her 30s with COVID-19, enrolled during active disease. The rearrangement joins TRBV30 to TRBJ2-1, with 8 bases identical to TRBD1. The specimen sequenced was peripheral blood. CDR3: CAWSRQGYYNEQFF. Here the CDR3 DNA reads TGTGCCTGGAGTCGACAGGGGTACTACAATGAGCAGTTCTTC.